The 20 T cell receptor beta chains given below trace back to one sample, sequenced in a study of blood T cell repertoires in COVID-19. Clones were sequenced by immunoSEQ multiplex PCR, and TCRdb holds only the in-frame ones, with some missing. This sample has roughly 80,000 clones, with roughly 80% found just once. Sequences were obtained from peripheral blood. These receptors were obtained from a man older than 75 with acute or convalescent COVID-19.

The V call is TRBV5-1, the J call TRBJ2-3; tentative D call: TRBD1 (6 bases). CDR3 size: 13 residues. Germline values: CDR1 SGHRS, CDR2 YFSETQ. Trimming left V 4 bases short and J 3 bases short, with 9 bases between. CDR3 in amino acids: CASSKTGTDTQYF. CDR3 nucleotide sequence: TGCGCCAGCAGCAAAACAGGGACAGATACGCAGTATTTT.

The chain couples TRBV6-5 to TRBJ2-6; D perhaps matches TRBD1 (6 bases). Germline CDR1 reads MNHEY; CDR2 reads SVGAGI. V lost 6 bases and J 0 bases, leaving 9 bases between the germline ends. This CDR3 contains 15 residues. Here the CDR3 reads CASSPGDSGANVLTF. CDR3 sequence (DNA): TGTGCCAGCAGCCCAGGGGACTCTGGGGCCAACGTCCTGACTTTC.

J is TRBJ2-5 and V is TRBV3-1 (or the pseudogene TRBV3-2), with 10 bases matching TRBD2. Per the germline V gene, CDR1 is LGHDT and CDR2 is YNNKEL (reference sequence). V dropped 0 bases and J dropped 10; count of bases not matched to a gene: 8. This CDR3 spans 15 amino acids. CDR3 coding DNA: TGTGCCAGCAGCCAAGATGGGTCTAGCGGGGGTTTCCAGTACTTC. Amino acids: CASSQDGSSGGFQYF.

The chain carries TRBV6-5 and TRBJ1-1; TRBD1 matches at 8 bases. Germline lookup yields CDR1 MNHEY and CDR2 SVGAGI. The CDR3 length is 14 residues. The V and J ends lost 6 bases and 1 base, in that order; junction bases with no gene match: 4. The CDR3 nucleotides are TGTGCCAGCAGCTACGACAGGGGGAACACTGAAGCTTTCTTT. It is translated as CASSYDRGNTEAFF.

The chain links TRBV29-1 to TRBJ2-7; D ambiguous. The CDR3 totals 10 residues. V lost 4 bases, J lost 9 bases, and 10 bases lay in between. Germline CDR1 is SQVTM and CDR2 is ANQGSEA. The CDR3 loop is CSVGAESQYF. Written as DNA, the CDR3 is TGCAGCGTTGGGGCCGAGTCGCAGTACTTC.

This chain uses TRBV24-1 with TRBJ1-2; D is uncertain. The germline CDR1 and CDR2 sequences are KGHDR and SFDVKD. This CDR3 is 12 amino acids long. The V end was cut by 2 bases, the J end by 8 bases, with 8 bases between. Written as DNA, the CDR3 is TGTGCCACCAGTGATTACGGGGTCGGCTACACCTTC. Translation: CATSDYGVGYTF.

The chain has TRBV18 and TRBJ2-7; D remains ambiguous. This CDR3 has 13 amino acids. Trimming left V 2 bases short and J 7 bases short, with 12 bases between. Germline values: CDR1 KGHSH, CDR2 LQKENI. Written as DNA, the CDR3 is TGTGCCAGCTCACCAAGTTTAGAACGGGAGCAGTACTTC. As protein: CASSPSLEREQYF.

The chain joins TRBV19 to TRBJ1-1, with TRBD1 matching 10 bases. From germline, CDR1 is LNHDA and CDR2 SQIVND (reference sequence). Unmatched junction bases numbered 10, after V lost 5 bases and J lost 4 bases. The CDR3 length is 16 residues. The CDR3, as DNA: TGTGCCAGTAGTCAACCGGGACAGGGGTTCGGCACTGAAGCTTTCTTT. Translating gives CASSQPGQGFGTEAFF.

Regarding this clone: Different DNA sequences within this sample yield the same CDR3. J is TRBJ1-5 and V is TRBV9; D remains unclear. The CDR3 totals 13 residues. The V end was cut by 0 bases, the J end by 5 bases, with 6 bases between. CDR1 and CDR2 (germline): SGDLS, YYNGEE. CDR3 in amino acids: CASSVGRDQPQHF. The CDR3 DNA sequence: TGTGCCAGCAGCGTAGGCCGAGATCAGCCCCAGCATTTT.

The chain uses TRBV2 and TRBJ2-2; possible D gene TRBD1, 6 bases. Germline values: CDR1 SNHLY, CDR2 FYNNEI. The CDR3 loop spans 15 amino acids. V was clipped by 5 bases and J by 1 base, with 11 bases between them. The CDR3 region has the DNA TGTGCCAGCAGTCCCGGGACAAAGAACACCGGGGAGCTGTTTTTT. It specifies CASSPGTKNTGELFF.

This sequence joins TRBV2 and TRBJ1-1; D possibly corresponds to TRBD1 (6 bases). The CDR3 is 15 amino acids. Germline loops: CDR1 SNHLY, CDR2 FYNNEI. V was pared by 1 base and J by 4 bases, with 13 bases between. The CDR3 bases are TGTGCCAGCAGTGAAGAGGCAGGGGTGGGCACTGAAGCTTTCTTT. It yields the protein CASSEEAGVGTEAFF. The whole variable domain, remainder taken from reference TRBV2 and TRBJ1-1, is EPEVTQTPSHQVTQMGQEVILRCVPISNHLYFYWYRQILGQKVEFLVSFYNNEISEKSEIFDDQFSVERPDGSNFTLKIRSTKLEDSAMYFCASSEEAGVGTEAFFGQGTRLTVV.

The V and J genes are TRBV19 and TRBJ1-2, with 7 bases aligning to TRBD1. The CDR3 sequence is 16 residues long. The V gene's germline CDR1 is LNHDA and CDR2 SQIVND (reference sequence). V trimming: 6 bases; J trimming: 0 bases; junction bases outside the gene matches: 10. The CDR3 loop is CASSPPLDRANYGYTF. Here the CDR3 DNA reads TGTGCCAGTAGCCCGCCCCTAGACAGGGCTAACTATGGCTACACCTTC.

V gene TRBV5-1 combines with J gene TRBJ1-3, with 7 bases matching TRBD1. Germline CDR1 reads SGHRS; CDR2 reads YFSETQ. V was pared by 1 base and J by 0 bases, with 1 base of the junction left unmatched. This CDR3 has 15 residues. The CDR3 DNA reads TGCGCCAGCAGCTTGACAGGGGACTCTGGAAACACCATATATTTT. Its protein product is CASSLTGDSGNTIYF.

This chain uses TRBV30 with TRBJ2-5; TRBD1 matches at 8 bases. Germline-derived CDR1 and CDR2 are GTSNPN and SVGIG (reference sequence). There are 15 residues in the CDR3. The J segment lost 7 bases and the V segment lost 2 bases, leaving 12 bases of the junction unmatched. In DNA, the CDR3 is TGTGCCTGGAGTACCGGACAGGGCACCCAGGGGACCCAGTACTTC. Amino acid sequence: CAWSTGQGTQGTQYF.

The chain employs TRBV12-3 or TRBV12-4 and TRBJ1-1; tentative D call: TRBD1 (6 bases). V shed 4 bases and J shed 11 bases, with 14 bases lying between them. The CDR3 has 12 amino acids. The DNA for the CDR3 is TGTGCCAGCAGTTACGGGGAGAGGGGGGCTTTCTTT. It translates to CASSYGERGAFF.

The chain has TRBV7-3 and TRBJ2-1; 15 nucleotides line up with TRBD2. CDR1 SGHTA and CDR2 FQGTGA come from the germline V gene. The CDR3 is 16 amino acids. The trim removed 0 bases at V and 8 bases at J, leaving 2 bases unmatched. The CDR3 DNA is TGTGCCAGCAGCTTAACTAGGACTAGCGGGGGGGATGAGCAGTTCTTC. It translates to CASSLTRTSGGDEQFF.

The chain employs TRBV7-2 and TRBJ1-5, with D hard to call. V was shortened by 5 bases and J by 7 bases, with 15 bases between the two germline ends. Germline CDR1 and CDR2: SGHTA and FQGNSA. This CDR3 region has 14 residues. The CDR3 reads CASSPIQSGQPQHF. Written as DNA, the CDR3 is TGTGCCAGCAGCCCGATACAGTCTGGGCAGCCCCAGCATTTT.

This rearrangement joins TRBV11-2 to TRBJ1-2, with 7 positions matching TRBD1. J was trimmed by 7 bases and V by 5 bases; bases with no gene match: 4. Germline V gene lookup returns CDR1 SGHAT and CDR2 FQNNGV. The length of the CDR3 is 12 residues. DNA of the CDR3: TGTGCCAGCAGCGCGGGGACAGCTGGCTACACCTTC. It translates to CASSAGTAGYTF.

The CDR3 DNA follows: TGCAGCGTTACTCGTTTAGCGATGGTCGAGACCCAGTACTTC. This codes for CSVTRLAMVETQYF. V and J are TRBV29-1 and TRBJ2-5, with D maybe TRBD2 (5 bases). V shed 5 bases and J shed 5 bases, with 18 bases lying between them. Germline V CDR1 and CDR2: SQVTM, ANQGSEA. The CDR3 is 14 amino acids.

This chain links TRBV5-1 with TRBJ2-7, with D perhaps TRBD2 (5 bases). V was pared by 5 bases and J by 6 bases, with 21 bases between. Germline values: CDR1 SGHRS, CDR2 YFSETQ. The CDR3 extends over 15 amino acids. As DNA, the CDR3 is TGCGCCAGCAGATTGAAGGGCCTAGCTTCTTTCGAGCAGTACTTC. It is translated as CASRLKGLASFEQYF.